The subject of this entry is one T cell receptor beta chain. Generated by immunoSEQ multiplex PCR, the TCRdb table keeps only in-frame clones and is missing some. The data contain 200,000 to 250,000 clones, 70% to 90% of them singletons. This sample is drawn from a study of blood T cell repertoires in COVID-19. The overall study: T cells, B-cell-depleted T cells, or PBMCs provided the cDNA or gDNA that served as material.

This clonotype was sampled from a middle-aged man with acute or convalescent COVID-19. Material for sequencing was peripheral blood.

CDR3 loop: CASSSREGSYNEQFF. The CDR3 DNA is TGTGCCAGCAGCTCCCGGGAGGGGTCCTACAATGAGCAGTTCTTC. V usage is TRBV9 and J usage is TRBJ2-1, with 8 bases that match TRBD2. CDR3 length: 15 residues. CDR1 SGDLS and CDR2 YYNGEE come from the germline V gene. The ends lost 4 bases at V and 1 base at J; junction bases unmatched: 4.